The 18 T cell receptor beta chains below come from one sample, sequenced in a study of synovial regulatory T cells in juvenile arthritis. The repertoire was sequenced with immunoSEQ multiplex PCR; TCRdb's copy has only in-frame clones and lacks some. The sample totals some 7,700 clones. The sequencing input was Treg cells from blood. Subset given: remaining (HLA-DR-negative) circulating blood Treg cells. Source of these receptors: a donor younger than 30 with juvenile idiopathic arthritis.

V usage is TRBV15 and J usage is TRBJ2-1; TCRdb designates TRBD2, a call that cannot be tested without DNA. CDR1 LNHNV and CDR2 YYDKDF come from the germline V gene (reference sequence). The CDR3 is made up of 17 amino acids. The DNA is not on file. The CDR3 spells CATSREKGLARGNEQFF. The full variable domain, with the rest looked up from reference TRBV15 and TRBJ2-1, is DAMVIQNPRYQVTQFGKPVTLSCSQTLNHNVMYWYQQKSSQAPKLLFHYYDKDFNNEADTPDNFQSRRPNTSFCFLDIRSPGLGDTAMYLCATSREKGLARGNEQFFGPGTRLTVL.

The CDR3 spells CASSLTGGGGGYTF. The V and J genes are TRBV7-2 and TRBJ1-2; the D call from TCRdb, TRBD1, cannot be confirmed without DNA. The CDR3 covers 14 residues. This entry has no DNA. Germline CDR1 reads SGHTA; CDR2 reads FQGNSA.

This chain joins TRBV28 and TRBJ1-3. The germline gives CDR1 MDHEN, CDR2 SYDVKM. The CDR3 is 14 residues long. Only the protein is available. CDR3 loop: CASNPAPVGNTIYF.

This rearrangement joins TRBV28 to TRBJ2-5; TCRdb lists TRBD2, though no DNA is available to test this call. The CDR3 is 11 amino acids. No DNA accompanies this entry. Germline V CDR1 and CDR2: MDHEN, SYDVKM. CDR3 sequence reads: CASSSTYEQYF.

The CDR3 protein is CASGGNTGELFF. This chain connects TRBV6-6 to TRBJ2-2. CDR1 is MNHNY and CDR2 is SVGAGI in the germline V gene (reference sequence). This CDR3 spans 12 amino acids. No DNA accompanies this entry.

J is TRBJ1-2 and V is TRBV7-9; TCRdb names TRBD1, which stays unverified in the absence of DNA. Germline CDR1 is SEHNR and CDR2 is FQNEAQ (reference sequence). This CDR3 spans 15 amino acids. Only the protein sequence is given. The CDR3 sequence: CASRLTGGSSYGYTF.

CDR3 sequence: CASSYSTDTQYF. The V gene is TRBV7-2, the J gene TRBJ2-3. This CDR3 is 12 amino acids long. DNA was not recorded. Per the germline V gene, CDR1 is SGHTA and CDR2 is FQGNSA.

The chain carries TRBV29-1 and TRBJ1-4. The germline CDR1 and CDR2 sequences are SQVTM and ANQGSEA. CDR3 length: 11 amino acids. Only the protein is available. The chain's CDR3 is CSVVLNEKLFF.

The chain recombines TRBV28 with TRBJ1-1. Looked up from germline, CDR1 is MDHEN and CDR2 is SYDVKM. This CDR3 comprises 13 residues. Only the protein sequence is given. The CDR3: CASSFGWGTEAFF.

The CDR3 spells CASSSTGNSYEQYF. The chain carries TRBV7-2 and TRBJ2-7; with no DNA, the TCRdb D assignment of TRBD1 cannot be verified. The CDR3 spans 14 residues. No DNA is given. Per the germline V gene, CDR1 is SGHTA and CDR2 is FQGNSA. The complete variable domain, with remaining parts taken from reference TRBV7-2 and TRBJ2-7, reads GAGVSQSPSNKVTEKGKDVELRCDPISGHTALYWYRQSLGQGLEFLIYFQGNSAPDKSGLPSDRFSAERTGGSVSTLTIQRTQQEDSAVYLCASSSTGNSYEQYFGPGTRLTVT.

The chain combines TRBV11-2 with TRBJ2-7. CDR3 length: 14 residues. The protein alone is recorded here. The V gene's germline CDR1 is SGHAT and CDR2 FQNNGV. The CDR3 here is CASSLGLGTDGQYF.

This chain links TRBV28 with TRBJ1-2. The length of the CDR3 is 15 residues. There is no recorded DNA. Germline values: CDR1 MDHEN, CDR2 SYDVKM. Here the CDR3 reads CASSSGGRNAYGYTF.

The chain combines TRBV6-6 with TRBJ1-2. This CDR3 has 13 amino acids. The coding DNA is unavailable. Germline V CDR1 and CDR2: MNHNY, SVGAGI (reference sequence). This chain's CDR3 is CASSPGPNYGYTF.

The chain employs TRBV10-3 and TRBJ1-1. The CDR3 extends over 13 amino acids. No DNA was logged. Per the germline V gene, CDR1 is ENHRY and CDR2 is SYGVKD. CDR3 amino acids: CATQRTSGTEAFF.

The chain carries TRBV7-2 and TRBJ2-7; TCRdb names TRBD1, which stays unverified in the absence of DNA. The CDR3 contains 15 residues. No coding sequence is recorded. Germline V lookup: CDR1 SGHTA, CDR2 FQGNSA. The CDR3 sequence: CASSLVWGQDYEQYF.

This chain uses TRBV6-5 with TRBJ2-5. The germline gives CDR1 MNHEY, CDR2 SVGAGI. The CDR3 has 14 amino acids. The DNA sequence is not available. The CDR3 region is CASSYSGGHYEQYF.

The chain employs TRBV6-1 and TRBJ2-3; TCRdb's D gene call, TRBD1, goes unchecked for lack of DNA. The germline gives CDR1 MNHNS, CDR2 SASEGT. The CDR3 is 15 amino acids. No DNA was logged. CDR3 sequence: CASSGWTGWTDTQYF.

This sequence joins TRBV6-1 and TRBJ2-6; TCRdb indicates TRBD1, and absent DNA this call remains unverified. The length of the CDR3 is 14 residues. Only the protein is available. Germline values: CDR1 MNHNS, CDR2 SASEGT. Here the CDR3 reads CASRRGSGANVLTF.